These T cell receptor beta chains were read from a single sample in a study of graft-versus-host responses after intestinal transplantation. Profiled with immunoSEQ multiplex PCR; TCRdb holds only in-frame clones, not every one. The table lists approximately 15,000 clones, approximately 39% of them singletons. The specimen comprised alloreactive CD8+ T cells from a mixed lymphocyte reaction culture, sampled before intestinal transplant. Receptors were obtained from a human patient who received an intestinal transplant. Each CDR3 is given with its conserved first and last residue. Each record gives: J gene, D gene, clone size, V gene, CDR3 protein, CDR3 DNA. A D gene is named only where the DNA matches it firmly. Expanded clones are given a class, and other clones once, few, many or no size at all.

TRBJ1-6 NA NA TRBV5-4 CASSLRENNSPLHF TGTGCCAGCAGCTTGAGGGAGAATAATTCACCCCTCCACTTT
TRBJ2-1 NA few TRBV5-4 CASSLDGLEYDGNEQFF TGTGCCAGCAGCTTGGACGGCTTAGAGTACGATGGCAATGAGCAGTTCTTC
TRBJ2-7 NA few TRBV11-1 CASSWTVSYEQYF TGTGCCAGCAGCTGGACGGTCTCCTACGAGCAGTACTTC
TRBJ2-3 TRBD2 few TRBV5-6 CASSLYEGGITDTQYF TGTGCCAGCAGCTTGTACGAGGGAGGGATCACAGATACGCAGTATTTT
TRBJ2-3 TRBD2 NA TRBV5-4 CASSRLLRLAGVGDTQYF TGTGCCAGCAGCCGCCTACTTCGACTAGCGGGAGTGGGTGATACGCAGTATTTT
TRBJ2-7 TRBD1 NA TRBV14 CASSQGTGPISYEQYF TGTGCCAGCAGCCAAGGGACAGGGCCTATTTCCTACGAGCAGTACTTC
TRBJ2-3 NA medium-sized TRBV9 CASSVCFRGGLTDTQYF TGTGCCAGCAGCGTATGTTTTAGGGGCGGGCTCACAGATACGCAGTATTTT
TRBJ2-5 NA few TRBV7-9 CASSLVSGEETQYF TGTGCCAGCAGCTTAGTTAGTGGCGAGGAGACCCAGTACTTC
TRBJ2-7 NA few TRBV7-8 CASSLGVQGSNYEQYF TGTGCCAGCAGTTTAGGCGTACAGGGTTCGAACTACGAGCAGTACTTC
TRBJ2-1 TRBD2 NA TRBV27 CASSYGRGNEQFF TGTGCCAGCAGTTACGGGAGGGGGAATGAGCAGTTCTTC
TRBJ2-1 NA NA TRBV27 CASSSYLTRGNSHNEQFF TGTGCCAGCAGTTCTTATTTAACCAGGGGTAACAGCCACAATGAGCAGTTCTTC
TRBJ1-4 NA NA TRBV4-1 CASSQQNEKLFF TGCGCCAGCAGCCAGCAAAATGAAAAACTGTTTTTT
TRBJ2-1 NA NA TRBV7-9 CASVMWWSYNEQFF TGTGCCAGCGTGATGTGGTGGTCCTACAATGAGCAGTTCTTC
TRBJ2-7 TRBD2 NA TRBV7-2 CASSLLAGPYEQYF TGTGCCAGCAGCTTACTAGCGGGACCCTACGAGCAGTACTTC
TRBJ1-1 NA once TRBV7-5 CARSPEPEAFF TGTGCCAGAAGCCCAGAACCCGAAGCTTTCTTT
TRBJ1-1 NA NA TRBV10-1 CASSWTLYPTNVFF TGCGCCAGCAGTTGGACGCTCTACCCGACAAATGTTTTCTTT
TRBJ1-5 TRBD1 few TRBV23-1 CASSLKGTAPEPQHF TGCGCCAGCAGCCTAAAAGGGACAGCCCCTGAGCCCCAGCATTTT
TRBJ2-7 TRBD2 NA TRBV4-1 CASSQTRENVYEQYF TGCGCCAGCAGCCAGACGCGGGAGAACGTCTACGAGCAGTACTTC
TRBJ1-1 TRBD1 NA TRBV2 CANRQGSTEAFF TGTGCCAACCGACAGGGTAGCACTGAAGCTTTCTTT
TRBJ1-2 NA NA TRBV19 CASTIPPLAGQGHNYGYTF TGTGCCAGTACCATTCCCCCCCTCGCCGGGCAGGGTCATAACTATGGCTACACCTTC
TRBJ2-7 TRBD2 NA TRBV15 CATSREKVWLAEDYEQYF TGTGCCACCAGCAGAGAAAAGGTTTGGCTAGCGGAAGACTACGAGCAGTACTTC
TRBJ2-4 TRBD2 few TRBV7-6 CASSLEATSGDIQYF TGTGCCAGCAGCTTAGAGGCGACTAGCGGGGACATTCAGTACTTC
TRBJ2-1 NA NA TRBV29-1 CSTLPGSLGYNEQFF TGCAGCACCCTACCAGGGTCTCTAGGGTACAATGAGCAGTTCTTC
TRBJ1-5 NA NA TRBV15 CATSRDRGAGQPQHF TGTGCCACCAGCAGAGATCGGGGGGCCGGGCAGCCCCAGCATTTT
TRBJ1-5 NA medium-sized TRBV2 CASSPPGRRSNQPQHF TGTGCCAGCAGTCCCCCAGGTCGCCGGAGCAATCAGCCCCAGCATTTT
TRBJ2-7 NA medium-sized TRBV5-1 CASSSTPGPYEQYF TGCGCCAGCAGCTCAACTCCTGGCCCCTACGAGCAGTACTTC
TRBJ1-2 TRBD1 once TRBV29-1 CSVGTGNYGYTF TGCAGCGTTGGGACAGGAAACTATGGCTACACCTTC
TRBJ1-5 NA NA TRBV15 CATSRDRGVAQPQHF TGTGCCACCAGCAGAGATCGCGGGGTCGCTCAGCCCCAGCATTTT
TRBJ1-1 NA NA TRBV6-6 CASSPTDTEAFF TGTGCCAGCAGCCCCACAGACACTGAAGCTTTCTTT
TRBJ1-6 NA few TRBV5-1 CASSLEGPQGNSPLHF TGCGCCAGCAGCTTGGAGGGGCCCCAGGGGAATTCACCCCTCCACTTT
TRBJ1-1 NA few TRBV6-6 CASSDPSGKNTEAFF TGTGCCAGCAGCGATCCCTCGGGGAAGAACACTGAAGCTTTCTTT
TRBJ1-4 TRBD1 NA TRBV7-9 CASSLPVQGAREKLFF TGTGCCAGCAGCCTGCCCGTACAGGGGGCGCGTGAAAAACTGTTTTTT
TRBJ2-2 NA once TRBV10-1 CASSGRTGRDTGELFF TGCGCCAGCAGTGGGAGGACAGGGAGGGACACCGGGGAGCTGTTTTTT
TRBJ1-2 NA NA TRBV5-8 CASSLWLRVRYGYTF TGTGCCAGCAGCTTGTGGCTCAGGGTTCGCTATGGCTACACCTTC